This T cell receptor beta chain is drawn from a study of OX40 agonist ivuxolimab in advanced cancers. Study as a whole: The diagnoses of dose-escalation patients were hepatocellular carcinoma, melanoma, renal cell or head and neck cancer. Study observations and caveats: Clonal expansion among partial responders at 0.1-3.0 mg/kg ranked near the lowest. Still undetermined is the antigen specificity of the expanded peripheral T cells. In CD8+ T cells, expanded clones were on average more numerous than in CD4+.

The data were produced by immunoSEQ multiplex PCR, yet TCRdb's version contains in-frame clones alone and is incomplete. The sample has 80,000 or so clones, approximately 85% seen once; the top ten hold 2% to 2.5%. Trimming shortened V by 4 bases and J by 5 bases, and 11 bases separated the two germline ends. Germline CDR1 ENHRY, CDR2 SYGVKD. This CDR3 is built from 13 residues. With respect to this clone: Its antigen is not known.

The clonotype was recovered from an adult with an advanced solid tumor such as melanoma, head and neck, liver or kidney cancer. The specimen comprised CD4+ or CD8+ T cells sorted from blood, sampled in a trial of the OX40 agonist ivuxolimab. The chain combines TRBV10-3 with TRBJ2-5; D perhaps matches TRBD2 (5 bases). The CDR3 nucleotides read TGTGCCATCAGTGCCATAGCGAGGGAGACCCAGTACTTC. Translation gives CAISAIARETQYF.